The rows below give T cell receptor beta chains drawn from one sample of a study of sequential checkpoint blockade in melanoma. The data were produced by immunoSEQ multiplex PCR, yet TCRdb's version contains in-frame clones alone and is incomplete. The table lists around 9,000 clones, 25% to 30% of them singletons. This specimen was tumor tissue (inferred from file names), taken from a patient given nivolumab and ipilimumab in sequence. These receptors were obtained from a human donor with melanoma. The CDR3 runs from the conserved cysteine through the conserved F or W. Each record gives: V gene, D gene, clone size, J gene, CDR3 protein, CDR3 DNA. A D gene is named only where the DNA matches it firmly. Some rows have no size entry. The others give once, few or many, or a class for an expanded clone.

TRBV11-3	TRBD1	NA	TRBJ1-5	CASSVQGALSNQPQHF	TGTGCCAGCAGCGTACAGGGGGCGCTTAGCAATCAGCCCCAGCATTTT
TRBV11-3	NA	NA	TRBJ1-4	CASSSGTNGDEKLFF	TGTGCCAGCAGCTCGGGGACCAACGGAGATGAAAAACTGTTTTTT
TRBV29-1	NA	NA	TRBJ1-1	CSVVSPGGAWANTEAFF	TGCAGCGTTGTTTCTCCGGGAGGGGCTTGGGCGAACACTGAAGCTTTCTTT
TRBV11-3	NA	NA	TRBJ1-5	CASSHNGPNQPQHF	TGTGCCAGCAGCCACAACGGGCCCAATCAGCCCCAGCATTTT
TRBV11-3	NA	many	TRBJ1-1	CASSLVTGWNTEAFF	TGTGCCAGCAGCTTAGTCACAGGCTGGAACACTGAAGCTTTCTTT
TRBV6-8	NA	NA	TRBJ1-5	CASSYPQGREPQHF	TGTGCCAGCAGTTACCCGCAGGGTCGAGAGCCCCAGCATTTT
TRBV11-3	TRBD1	many	TRBJ2-5	CASSLVGQTEETQYF	TGTGCCAGCAGCTTGGTGGGACAGACTGAAGAGACCCAGTACTTC
TRBV6-8	NA	many	TRBJ2-5	CASSYYVLRGGEETQYF	TGTGCCAGCAGTTACTACGTCCTGAGGGGCGGAGAGGAGACCCAGTACTTC
TRBV6-8	NA	NA	TRBJ1-1	CASSEEVNTEAFF	TGTGCCAGCAGTGAGGAGGTGAACACTGAAGCTTTCTTT
TRBV15	TRBD1	medium-sized	TRBJ1-5	CATSRAGQGYGPQHF	TGTGCCACCAGCAGAGCCGGACAGGGATATGGGCCCCAGCATTTT
TRBV28	NA	NA	TRBJ2-3	CASSLRGGVGGTQYF	TGTGCCAGCAGTTTACGAGGGGGAGTGGGTGGTACGCAGTATTTT
TRBV12-5	NA	NA	TRBJ2-1	CASGSSLYNEQFF	TGTGCTAGTGGTTCGTCCCTCTACAATGAGCAGTTCTTC
TRBV11-3	NA	few	TRBJ2-4	CASSSGTHKNIQYF	TGTGCCAGCAGCTCCGGGACTCACAAAAACATTCAGTACTTC
TRBV19	NA	NA	TRBJ1-5	CASNRDFNSNQPQHF	TGTGCCAGTAACCGGGACTTCAATAGCAATCAGCCCCAGCATTTT
TRBV19	TRBD1	NA	TRBJ2-3	CASRGQGFADTQYF	TGTGCCAGTAGGGGACAGGGTTTTGCGGATACGCAGTATTTT
TRBV28	TRBD1	NA	TRBJ1-4	CASSLPGGGFAEKLFF	TGTGCCAGCAGTTTGCCAGGGGGCGGGTTCGCTGAAAAACTGTTTTTT
TRBV11-3	TRBD1	few	TRBJ1-6	CASSLRGTGNSPLHF	TGTGCCAGCAGCTTACGTGGGACAGGGAATTCACCCCTCCACTTT
TRBV18	NA	NA	TRBJ1-5	CASSPPAGNGPQHF	TGTGCCAGCTCACCACCGGCAGGCAACGGGCCCCAGCATTTT
TRBV5-1	TRBD1	NA	TRBJ1-5	CASSTGTGLGNQPQHF	TGCGCCAGCAGCACCGGGACAGGGTTGGGCAATCAGCCCCAGCATTTT
TRBV6-8	TRBD1	NA	TRBJ1-2	CASSYSGTGLTSNYGYTF	TGTGCCAGCAGTTACTCCGGGACAGGACTAACCTCCAACTATGGCTACACCTTC
TRBV5-1	NA	NA	TRBJ1-1	CASSVGDTGRDTEAFF	TGCGCCAGCAGCGTGGGGGACACGGGGAGGGATACTGAAGCTTTCTTT
TRBV12-5	NA	NA	TRBJ1-6	CASGPGNSYNSPLHF	TGTGCTAGTGGCCCGGGAAACTCCTATAATTCACCCCTCCACTTT
TRBV11-3	NA	many	TRBJ1-1	CASSFRDNPLFWNTEAFF	TGTGCCAGCAGCTTTCGGGACAACCCCCTATTTTGGAACACTGAAGCTTTCTTT
TRBV11-3	TRBD1	many	TRBJ1-1	CASSPRDSRTEAFF	TGTGCCAGCAGCCCGCGGGACAGCCGGACTGAAGCTTTCTTT
TRBV28	NA	NA	TRBJ1-2	CASGGYTTNYGYTF	TGTGCCAGCGGGGGGTATACTACTAACTATGGCTACACCTTC
TRBV6-8	TRBD1	few	TRBJ1-2	CASSIVSGQGNYGYTF	TGTGCCAGCAGTATTGTATCGGGACAGGGAAACTATGGCTACACCTTC
TRBV4-1	NA	few	TRBJ1-1	CASSHLTGPGEAFF	TGCGCCAGCAGCCACTTGACGGGGCCAGGGGAAGCTTTCTTT
TRBV7-6	TRBD2	NA	TRBJ2-1	CASTQAGLSSYNEQFF	TGTGCCAGCACTCAAGCGGGGCTGAGCTCCTACAATGAGCAGTTCTTC
TRBV28	TRBD2	NA	TRBJ2-5	CASSPGLLAGGGETQYF	TGTGCCAGCAGCCCAGGGTTGCTAGCGGGGGGCGGGGAGACCCAGTACTTC
TRBV28	NA	few	TRBJ2-3	CASRLGTTDTQYF	TGTGCCAGCAGACTAGGGACCACAGATACGCAGTATTTT
TRBV23-1	TRBD2	few	TRBJ2-1	CASSQYYIQLADTNNEQFF	TGCGCCAGCAGTCAATATTACATCCAACTAGCGGATACAAACAATGAGCAGTTCTTC
TRBV5-1	NA	once	TRBJ2-5	CASSLAGSQETQYF	TGCGCCAGCAGCTTAGCCGGTTCCCAAGAGACCCAGTACTTC
TRBV19	NA	NA	TRBJ1-4	CASSELTVTNEKLFF	TGTGCCAGTAGTGAACTGACAGTAACTAATGAAAAACTGTTTTTT
TRBV11-3	NA	many	TRBJ1-3	CASSLSYSGSGNTIYF	TGTGCCAGCAGCTTGTCCTACAGTGGCTCTGGAAACACCATATATTTT
TRBV11-3	NA	many	TRBJ1-2	CASSLGRGPYGYTF	TGTGCCAGCAGCTTAGGGCGGGGGCCCTATGGCTACACCTTC
TRBV11-3	TRBD1	many	TRBJ1-1	CASSLDPRGGYTEAFF	TGTGCCAGCAGCTTAGACCCCAGGGGGGGGTACACTGAAGCTTTCTTT
TRBV6-8	NA	NA	TRBJ2-5	CASSYSPGFQETQYF	TGTGCCAGCAGTTACTCCCCGGGGTTCCAAGAGACCCAGTACTTC
TRBV11-3	TRBD1	NA	TRBJ2-1	CASRRTGARYNEQFF	TGTGCCAGCCGGCGGACAGGGGCTAGGTACAATGAGCAGTTCTTC
TRBV10-2	NA	NA	TRBJ1-4	CASSVAGEEKLFF	TGCGCCAGCAGTGTAGCAGGGGAGGAAAAACTGTTTTTT
TRBV6-8	NA	few	TRBJ2-7	CASSLRAGVYEQYF	TGTGCCAGCAGCCTGCGGGCAGGGGTCTACGAGCAGTACTTC
TRBV14	NA	NA	TRBJ2-2	CASSRDQVGELFF	TGTGCCAGCAGCCGAGATCAGGTCGGGGAGCTGTTTTTT
TRBV5-1	NA	NA	TRBJ1-1	CASSFAGSLTEAFF	TGCGCCAGCAGCTTTGCAGGGTCTCTCACTGAAGCTTTCTTT
TRBV18	TRBD1	NA	TRBJ1-2	CASSPPGTGRNGYTF	TGTGCCAGCTCACCACCGGGGACAGGGAGGAATGGCTACACCTTC
TRBV11-3	TRBD1	NA	TRBJ2-7	CASSLVTGGDYEQYF	TGTGCCAGCAGCTTAGTGACAGGGGGCGACTACGAGCAGTACTTC
TRBV18	NA	few	TRBJ1-1	CASSPFQEYAEAFF	TGTGCCAGCTCACCTTTTCAGGAGTACGCTGAAGCTTTCTTT
TRBV29-1	TRBD1	NA	TRBJ2-2	CSVERDRDGELFF	TGCAGCGTTGAAAGGGACAGGGACGGGGAGCTGTTTTTT
TRBV5-1	NA	NA	TRBJ1-5	CASSLGGPYQPQHF	TGCGCCAGCAGCTTGGGGGGTCCATATCAGCCCCAGCATTTT
TRBV12-5	TRBD1	few	TRBJ1-5	CASTQGQGKPQHF	TGTGCCAGCACCCAGGGACAGGGGAAGCCCCAGCATTTT
TRBV6-8	TRBD1	few	TRBJ2-5	CASSPQPTGRETQYF	TGTGCCAGCAGTCCCCAGCCGACAGGGCGAGAGACCCAGTACTTC
TRBV6-7	TRBD2	few	TRBJ2-3	CASTSGGDEDTQYF	TGTGCCAGCACTAGCGGGGGAGACGAAGATACGCAGTATTTT
TRBV11-3	TRBD1	many	TRBJ1-4	CASSLDRTNEKLFF	TGTGCCAGCAGCTTGGACAGGACGAATGAAAAACTGTTTTTT
TRBV5-1	TRBD2	NA	TRBJ2-2	CASSPTWGGNTGELFF	TGCGCCAGCAGCCCGACTTGGGGGGGAAACACCGGGGAGCTGTTTTTT
TRBV19	NA	few	TRBJ1-5	CASSIEVRKYQPQHF	TGTGCCAGTAGTATAGAAGTCAGAAAGTATCAGCCCCAGCATTTT
TRBV19	TRBD2	once	TRBJ2-5	CARGRLAGETQYF	TGTGCCAGAGGGCGACTAGCGGGAGAGACCCAGTACTTC
TRBV18	NA	NA	TRBJ2-4	CASSLLAKNIQYF	TGTGCCAGCAGTCTCCTAGCCAAAAACATTCAGTACTTC